This TCR beta chain was captured by sequencing in a study of cytomegalovirus exposure and HLA in healthy donors. Whole-study context: Of the donors genotyped, several hundred in all, about 80% fell in the Caucasian-associated ancestry cluster. Study-wide findings and caveats: In an earlier analysis, productive rearrangement rates for most beta V segments clustered near 87% or 30%. After further analysis at a later stage, 16,951 TCR beta sequences were associated with HLA alleles at 0.05 false discovery rate.

Germline V gene sequence: CDR1 MRHNA, CDR2 SNTAGT. The CDR3 is 14 amino acids. V was cut by 6 bases and J by 9 bases, with 15 bases left in between. As for this clone: What it binds is not known.

The PCR ran on 60 Vbeta and 13 Jbeta primers. The assay was immunoSEQ multiplex PCR, and TCRdb's table has in-frame clones only and misses some. This sample has around 93,000 clones, with 82% found just once. The specimen was PBMCs. V and J are TRBV6-4 and TRBJ1-6, with D possibly TRBD1 on 6 matching bases. This sequence originates from a middle-aged man in good health and CMV-seronegative. The CDR3 protein is CASSRDISGSPLHF. For the CDR3, the DNA is TGTGCCAGCAGCCGGGACATATCAGGTTCACCCCTCCACTTT.